This TCR beta chain was sequenced in a study of identical twins. Every sampled donor was Caucasian and healthy. One entry per CDR3 protein results from TCRdb running MiXCR on the 5' RACE reads. The sample has 230,000 or so distinct CDR3 sequences, roughly 8% seen once. Findings of the study overall: Modelling underestimated the level of out-of-frame TCR alpha sharing observed in monozygotic twins.

To note about this clonotype: Its antigen remains unidentified.

The germline V gene encodes CDR1 DFQATT and CDR2 SNEGSKA (reference sequence). Trimming cost V 1 base and J 3 bases, with 13 bases left between them. The CDR3 runs to 14 residues. The same data also contributed to another study, on yellow fever vaccine responses in identical twins. That work states: Reportedly, the T cell response mounted by twins to vaccine seemed partly convergent, partly personalized.

The TCR originated in a woman under 30 in good health. This rearrangement joins TRBV20-1 to TRBJ2-7; D may be TRBD1 (5 bases). Sample: CD8+ T cells sorted from blood. The CDR3, as DNA: TGCAGTGCTAGAGTTCGGCAGGGTTACTACGAGCAGTACTTC. Residues: CSARVRQGYYEQYF.